This T cell receptor beta chain was identified in a study of beta chain features in type 1 diabetes. Study overall: In all, approximately 100,000,000 sorted cells from all samples were analyzed.

Reverse transcribing all isolated RNA meant expressed TCRB transcripts were sequenced. Sequencing was performed with immunoSEQ multiplex PCR; in TCRdb, only in-frame clones are kept and a portion is missing. Here the sample spans about 130,000 clones, around a tenth being singletons. A note on this clone: Its antigen is unidentified.

The CDR3 is made up of 15 amino acids. Germline CDR1 is KGHSH and CDR2 is LQKENI. V dropped 3 bases and J dropped 2 bases, with 14 bases sitting between them. Overall study findings and caveats: PCR, the amplification step, might favor shorter templates, equally in patients and controls. Patients with type 1 diabetes showed fewer VDJ junction insertions and more deletions. Patients' naive, central memory and Treg TCRB repertoires seemed closer to one another than those of healthy donors.

The J gene is TRBJ2-7, the V gene TRBV18; D might be TRBD1 (6 bases). The receptor was derived from a man aged 18 to 30 in good health. The sequencing input was central memory CD4+ T cells from blood. CDR3 sequence (DNA): TGTGCCAGCTCACCTGACCGGACAGCCGCCTACGAGCAGTACTTC. It codes for CASSPDRTAAYEQYF.